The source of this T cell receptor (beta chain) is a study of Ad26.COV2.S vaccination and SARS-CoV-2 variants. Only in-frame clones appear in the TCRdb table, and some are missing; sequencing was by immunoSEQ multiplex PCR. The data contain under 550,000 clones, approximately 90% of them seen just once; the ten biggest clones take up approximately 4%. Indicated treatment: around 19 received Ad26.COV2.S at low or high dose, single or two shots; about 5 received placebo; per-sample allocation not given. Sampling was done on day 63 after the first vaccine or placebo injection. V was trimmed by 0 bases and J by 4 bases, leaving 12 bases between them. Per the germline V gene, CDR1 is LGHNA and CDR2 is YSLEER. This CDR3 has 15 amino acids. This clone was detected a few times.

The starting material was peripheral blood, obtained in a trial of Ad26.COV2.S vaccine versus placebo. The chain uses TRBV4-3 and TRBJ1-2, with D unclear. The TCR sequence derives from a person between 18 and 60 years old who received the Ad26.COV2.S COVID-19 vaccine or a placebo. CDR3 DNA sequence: TGCGCCAGCAGCCAAGACAACTATCCGGGCTATGGCTACACCTTC. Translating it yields CASSQDNYPGYGYTF.